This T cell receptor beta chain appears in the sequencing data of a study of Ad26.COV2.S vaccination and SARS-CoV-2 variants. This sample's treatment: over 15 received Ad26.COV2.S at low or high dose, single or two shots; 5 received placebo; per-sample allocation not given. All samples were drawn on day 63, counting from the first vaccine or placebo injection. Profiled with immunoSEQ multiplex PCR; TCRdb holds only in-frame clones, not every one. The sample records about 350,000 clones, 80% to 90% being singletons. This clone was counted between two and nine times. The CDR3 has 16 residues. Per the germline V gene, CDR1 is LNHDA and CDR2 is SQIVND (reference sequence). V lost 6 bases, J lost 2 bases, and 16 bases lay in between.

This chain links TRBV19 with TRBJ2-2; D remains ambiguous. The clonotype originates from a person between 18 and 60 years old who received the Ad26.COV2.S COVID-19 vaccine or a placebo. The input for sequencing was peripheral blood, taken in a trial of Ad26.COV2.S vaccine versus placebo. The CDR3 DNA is TGTGCCAGTAGGCCCCGGCACAACCAAAACACCGGGGAGCTGTTTTTT. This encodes CASRPRHNQNTGELFF.